This T cell receptor beta chain is from a study of Ad26.COV2.S vaccination and SARS-CoV-2 variants. In the study overall: Into the muscle, Ad26.COV2.S was dosed once or twice, 56 days apart. Study observations and caveats: Vaccinated individuals (as opposed to placebo recipients) had higher spike-specific TCR breadth.

TCRdb keeps only in-frame clones here, not all; method: immunoSEQ multiplex PCR. This sample has 360,000 or so clones, with around nine tenths found just once. The ends lost 5 bases at V and 4 bases at J; junction bases unmatched: 10. The CDR3 contains 16 residues. Per germline, CDR1 SGHVS and CDR2 FQNEAQ. Noted treatment: roughly 20 received Ad26.COV2.S at low or high dose, single or two shots; about 5 received placebo; per-sample allocation not given. The investigators took samples on day 63 after the first vaccine or placebo injection. Notes on this clone: Its antigen is as yet unknown.

The chain combines TRBV7-8 with TRBJ1-5, with TRBD1 identical over 8 bases. This TCR came from a person between 18 and 60 years old who received the Ad26.COV2.S COVID-19 vaccine or a placebo. The sequencing here drew on peripheral blood, taken in a trial of Ad26.COV2.S vaccine versus placebo. This CDR3 reads CASSGDRGRGNQPQHF. The CDR3 coding sequence is TGTGCCAGCAGCGGAGACAGGGGAAGAGGGAATCAGCCCCAGCATTTT.